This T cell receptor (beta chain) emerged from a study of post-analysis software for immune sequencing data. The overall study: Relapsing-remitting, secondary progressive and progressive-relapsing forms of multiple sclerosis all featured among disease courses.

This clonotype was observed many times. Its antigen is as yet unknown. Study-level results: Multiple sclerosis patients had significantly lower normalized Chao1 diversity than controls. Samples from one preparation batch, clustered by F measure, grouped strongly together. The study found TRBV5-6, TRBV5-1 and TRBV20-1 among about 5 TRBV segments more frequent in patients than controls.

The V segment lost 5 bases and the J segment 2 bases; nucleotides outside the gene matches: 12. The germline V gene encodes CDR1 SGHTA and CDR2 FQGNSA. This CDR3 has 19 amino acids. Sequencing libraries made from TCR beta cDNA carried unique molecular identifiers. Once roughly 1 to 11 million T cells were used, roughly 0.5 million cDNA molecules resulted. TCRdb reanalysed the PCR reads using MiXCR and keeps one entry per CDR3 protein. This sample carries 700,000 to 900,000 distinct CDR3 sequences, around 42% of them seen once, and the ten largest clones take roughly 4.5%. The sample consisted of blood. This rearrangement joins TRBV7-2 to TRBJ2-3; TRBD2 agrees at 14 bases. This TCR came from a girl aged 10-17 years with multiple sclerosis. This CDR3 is CASSLPEGLAGVNTDTQYF. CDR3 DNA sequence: TGTGCCAGCAGCCTACCAGAGGGACTAGCGGGAGTTAACACAGATACGCAGTATTTT.